The source of this TCR beta chain is a study of cytomegalovirus exposure and HLA in healthy donors. Turning to the study itself: HLA-typed donors were the source of roughly 80 million unique TCRs held in an early data release. The study's findings and limits: In a later analysis, TCR beta V- and J-gene trimming was associated with a missense DCLRE1C variant. The study labeled more than 150 TCR beta chains cytomegalovirus-associated.

CDR3 length: 14 residues. Germline V CDR1 and CDR2: MNHEY, SVGAGI. J gave up 3 bases and V 4 bases, and 5 bases lay outside the gene matches. Turning to this clone: Antigen unknown.

60 Vbeta and 13 Jbeta primers were used in PCR. As originally analysed: About 12 million shared chains were among the roughly 78 million unique TCR beta chains that a later analysis counted. TCRdb's table, derived via immunoSEQ multiplex PCR, lists solely in-frame clones and lacks some. V, J and clone size derive from that table, while D and trimming were established from the DNA sequence. Its table lists about 140,000 clones. The sequenced sample was PBMCs. J is TRBJ2-7 and V is TRBV6-5; 8 bases map to TRBD1. This sequence was found in a male donor in good health and CMV-seronegative. DNA of the CDR3: TGTGCCAGCAGTTGGACAGGGTCGGGCTACGAGCAGTACTTC. Protein product: CASSWTGSGYEQYF.